The 15 T cell receptor beta chains in this list originate from one sample, sequenced in a study of cytomegalovirus exposure and HLA in healthy donors. The PCR was carried out with 60 Vbeta primers and 13 Jbeta primers. Data came from immunoSEQ multiplex PCR; TCRdb stores just in-frame clones and leaves some out. The sample has more than 85,000 clones, more than 75% seen once; the top ten hold about 4.2%. Sequencing used PBMCs. These TCRs come from a woman aged 50 to 60 in good health and CMV-seropositive.

The chain joins TRBV7-9 to TRBJ1-3, with 7 bases lining up with TRBD1. This CDR3 has 13 residues. V lost 11 bases and J lost 6; bases outside the gene matches: 10. Germline V gene data show CDR1 as SEHNR and CDR2 as FQNEAQ (reference sequence). The CDR3 coding sequence is TGTGCCTTTTGGGGGACAGAAGAAAACACCATATATTTT. Translating it yields CAFWGTEENTIYF. Variable domain in full (rest from reference TRBV7-9 and TRBJ1-3): DTGVSQNPRHKITKRGQNVTFRCDPISEHNRLYWYRQTLGQGPEFLTYFQNEAQLEKSRLLSDRFSAERPKGSFSTLEIQRTEQGDSAMYLCAFWGTEENTIYFGEGSWLTVV.

The genes are TRBV30 and TRBJ1-2; D remains unclear. Germline CDR1 GTSNPN, CDR2 SVGIG (reference sequence). Trimming pared 2 bases from V and 0 bases from J, leaving 13 bases between. The CDR3 sequence is 15 residues long. DNA of the CDR3: TGTGCCTGGAGTACCGACGGGATAGCTAACTATGGCTACACCTTC. Amino acid sequence: CAWSTDGIANYGYTF.

The rearrangement joins TRBV29-1 to TRBJ1-4, with a weak D call TRBD1 (6 bases). This CDR3 comprises 14 residues. Trimming cost V 6 bases and J 0 bases, with 11 bases left between them. Germline CDR1 reads SQVTM; CDR2 reads ANQGSEA. The CDR3 protein is CSVGDITTNEKLFF. Written as DNA, the CDR3 is TGCAGCGTGGGGGACATTACAACTAATGAAAAACTGTTTTTT.

J is TRBJ1-5 and V is TRBV2; maybe TRBD1 (5 bases). Germline V gene lookup returns CDR1 SNHLY and CDR2 FYNNEI. This CDR3 region has 16 residues. With 7 bases removed from V and 3 bases from J, the gap between germline ends came to 19 bases. CDR3 nucleotide sequence: TGTGCCAGCAAAGGAAGATTGGAAGGGGACAATCAGCCCCAGCATTTT. Translation gives CASKGRLEGDNQPQHF.

This clone showed up just once. The J gene is TRBJ2-1, the V gene TRBV7-9, with D maybe TRBD1 (5 bases). V was shortened by 6 bases and J by 9 bases, with 12 bases between the two germline ends. This CDR3 is built from 12 residues. Germline CDR1 and CDR2: SEHNR and FQNEAQ (reference sequence). CDR3 sequence (DNA): TGTGCCAGCAGGCTGACAGCACCTGAGCAGTTCTTC. Its translation: CASRLTAPEQFF. Drawing the rest from reference TRBV7-9 and TRBJ2-1, the complete variable domain is DTGVSQNPRHKITKRGQNVTFRCDPISEHNRLYWYRQTLGQGPEFLTYFQNEAQLEKSRLLSDRFSAERPKGSFSTLEIQRTEQGDSAMYLCASRLTAPEQFFGPGTRLTVL.

The rearrangement links TRBV19 to TRBJ2-3, with 9 bases fitting TRBD2. Germline lookup yields CDR1 LNHDA and CDR2 SQIVND (reference sequence). J was trimmed by 1 base and V by 4 bases; bases with no gene match: 6. The length of the CDR3 is 16 residues. DNA for the CDR3: TGTGCCAGTAGTAACGGACTAGCGTGGGGCACAGATACGCAGTATTTT. Protein sequence: CASSNGLAWGTDTQYF.

The chain uses TRBV7-8 and TRBJ2-5; TRBD1 agrees at 11 bases. V was clipped by 4 bases and J by 4 bases; unmatched bases: 8. CDR3 size: 16 residues. CDR1 SGHVS and CDR2 FQNEAQ come from the germline V gene. The CDR3, as DNA: TGTGCCAGCAGCTCCGCTCGGACAGGGGGCGCAGAGACCCAGTACTTC. This translates into CASSSARTGGAETQYF.

The chain is built from TRBV30 and TRBJ2-7, with D possibly being TRBD2 (6 bases). Trimming removed 5 bases at V and 3 bases at J, with 14 bases between. The CDR3 consists of 13 residues. The germline V gene has CDR1 GTSNPN and CDR2 SVGIG (reference sequence). The CDR3 coding sequence is TGTGCCTGGGCCCCGGGACTCCTCTACGAGCAGTACTTC. It is translated as CAWAPGLLYEQYF.

The rearrangement uses TRBV2 and TRBJ1-1, with D perhaps matching TRBD1 (5 bases). Trimming took off 5 bases at V and 0 bases at J, with 13 bases between the two ends. Germline V gene sequence: CDR1 SNHLY, CDR2 FYNNEI. The CDR3 runs 15 residues. The CDR3 protein is CASSYQQDMNTEAFF. In DNA, the CDR3 is TGTGCCAGCAGTTACCAACAGGACATGAACACTGAAGCTTTCTTT.

The chain joins TRBV5-1 to TRBJ1-2; 9 bases line up with TRBD1. The CDR3 spans 14 residues. After removal of 3 bases from V and 8 bases from J, the junction contained 8 bases not matched to a gene. Germline V gives CDR1 SGHRS, CDR2 YFSETQ. The chain's CDR3 is CASSSGTGKLGYTF. The DNA of the CDR3 is TGCGCCAGCAGCTCCGGGACAGGGAAGCTGGGCTACACCTTC.

Only a few counts were recorded for this clone. The gene calls are TRBV9 and TRBJ2-3; no definite D call. The V end was cut by 1 base, the J end by 0 bases, with 12 bases between. Germline V lookup: CDR1 SGDLS, CDR2 YYNGEE. CDR3 length: 16 residues. The CDR3 DNA is TGTGCCAGCAGCGTAAGTAAGCAATCTAGCACAGATACGCAGTATTTT. Protein: CASSVSKQSSTDTQYF.

This clone was found a few times. DNA of the CDR3: TGTGCCTGGAGTGTAGGAGGTTTTCAGCCCCAGCATTTT. The encoded protein is CAWSVGGFQPQHF. V usage is TRBV30 and J usage is TRBJ1-5, with unresolved D. The length of the CDR3 is 13 residues. Trimming left V 0 bases short and J 6 bases short, with 9 bases between. Germline V gives CDR1 GTSNPN, CDR2 SVGIG (reference sequence).

J is TRBJ1-2 and V is TRBV12-5; D unclear. Germline values: CDR1 LGHNT, CDR2 FRNRAP. The CDR3 runs to 16 residues. V was clipped by 0 bases and J by 4 bases, with 15 bases between them. The CDR3 reads CASGLVPAVPGYGYTF. The CDR3 DNA sequence: TGTGCTAGTGGTTTGGTACCGGCGGTGCCGGGCTATGGCTACACCTTC. Supplemented by reference TRBV12-5 and TRBJ1-2, the full variable domain reads DARVTQTPRHKVTEMGQEVTMRCQPILGHNTVFWYRQTMMQGLELLAYFRNRAPLDDSGMPKDRFSAEMPDATLATLKIQPSEPRDSAVYFCASGLVPAVPGYGYTFGSGTRLTVV.

This clone has just a few counts. The rearrangement links TRBV9 to TRBJ2-7, with TRBD2 identical over 10 bases. Trimming at V came to 0 bases and at J to 5 bases, leaving 11 bases not matched to a gene. Germline V gene lookup returns CDR1 SGDLS and CDR2 YYNGEE. CDR3 length equals 17 residues. The chain's CDR3 is CASSVGTPSGSGHEQYF. In DNA, the CDR3 is TGTGCCAGCAGCGTAGGGACACCTAGCGGGAGTGGGCACGAGCAGTACTTC.

Turning to this clone: At one end, the junction sequence differs from germline, possibly due to a read error. The genes are TRBV11-2 and TRBJ2-7; D gene unclear. This CDR3 contains 13 residues. Germline V gene data show CDR1 as SGHAT and CDR2 as FQNNGV. The CDR3 DNA follows: TGTGTCAGCAGCACCATTACGGCCTACGAGCAGTACTTC. It translates to CVSSTITAYEQYF.